These T cell receptor beta chains were read from a single sample in a study of T cell responses to AZD1222 COVID-19 vaccine. Here immunoSEQ multiplex PCR was the method, and the copy in TCRdb shows in-frame clones only, minus some. The data contain roughly 100,000 clones, 90% of them singletons. This specimen was peripheral blood, taken on day 0 of AZD1222 vaccination. The receptors were gathered from an adult in good health. Each CDR3 is given with its conserved first and last residue. A D gene is named only where the DNA matches it firmly. Expanded clones are given a class, and other clones once, few, many or no size at all.

D gene | J gene | clone size | CDR3 length | V gene | CDR3 protein | CDR3 DNA
. | TRBJ2-7 | . | 13 | TRBV19 | CASSSGHLYEQYF | TGTGCCAGTAGTTCTGGACATCTCTACGAGCAGTACTTC
TRBD1 | TRBJ1-5 | . | 15 | TRBV18 | CASSLGQGGNQPQHF | TGTGCCAGCTCACTCGGACAGGGCGGCAATCAGCCCCAGCATTTT
TRBD1 | TRBJ2-7 | . | 15 | TRBV14 | CASSQAPRGRGEQYF | TGTGCCAGCAGCCAAGCTCCCAGGGGGCGAGGGGAGCAGTACTTC
TRBD1 | TRBJ1-2 | few | 14 | TRBV7-3 | CASSSGQGVGGYTF | TGTGCCAGCAGCTCCGGACAGGGGGTGGGTGGCTACACCTTC
. | TRBJ2-1 | . | 14 | TRBV4-2 | CASSQVSGTVEQFF | TGTGCCAGCAGCCAAGTATCCGGGACGGTTGAGCAGTTCTTC
TRBD1 | TRBJ2-1 | . | 12 | TRBV7-8 | CASSQRTGVRFF | TGTGCCAGCAGCCAAAGAACAGGGGTGAGGTTCTTC
TRBD1 | TRBJ1-2 | once | 17 | TRBV27 | CASRPNSTGQGFFGYTF | TGTGCCAGCAGACCTAATTCAACGGGACAGGGATTTTTTGGCTACACCTTC
. | TRBJ2-1 | . | 15 | TRBV28 | CASRLGGQPWDEQFF | TGTGCCAGCAGATTAGGCGGACAGCCTTGGGATGAGCAGTTCTTC
. | TRBJ2-5 | . | 11 | TRBV6-6 | CASKKEETQYF | TGTGCCAGCAAGAAGGAAGAGACCCAGTACTTC
. | TRBJ2-1 | . | 13 | TRBV12-3/TRBV12-4 | CASSLKGVNEQFF | TGTGCCAGCAGTTTGAAGGGGGTCAATGAGCAGTTCTTC
TRBD1 | TRBJ1-2 | . | 14 | TRBV10-3 | CAISEGTGEVNYTF | TGTGCCATCAGTGAAGGGACAGGGGAGGTGAACTACACCTTC
TRBD1 | TRBJ1-1 | . | 16 | TRBV5-1 | CASSLTTGTGGKEAFF | TGCGCCAGCAGCTTAACAACCGGGACAGGGGGCAAAGAAGCTTTCTTT
. | TRBJ1-1 | . | 13 | TRBV6-5 | CASRVREVSEAFF | TGTGCCAGCAGGGTCAGGGAGGTCTCTGAAGCTTTCTTT
TRBD1 | TRBJ1-5 | . | 16 | TRBV19 | CASSMVGGASNQPQHF | TGTGCCAGTAGTATGGTAGGGGGCGCGAGCAATCAGCCCCAGCATTTT
TRBD1 | TRBJ2-7 | . | 10 | TRBV6-6 | CASRQGAEYF | TGTGCCAGCAGACAGGGGGCAGAGTACTTC
. | TRBJ1-4 | once | 15 | TRBV19 | CASSIWQLANEKLFF | TGTGCCAGTAGTATATGGCAGCTCGCTAATGAAAAACTGTTTTTT
TRBD1 | TRBJ1-2 | once | 16 | TRBV5-4 | CASSSPPGQGYGGYTF | TGTGCCAGCAGCTCGCCTCCGGGACAGGGTTACGGCGGCTACACCTTC
TRBD1 | TRBJ1-5 | once | 14 | TRBV19 | CASSRGAGGQPQHF | TGTGCCAGTAGTAGGGGGGCAGGGGGTCAGCCCCAGCATTTT
TRBD1 | TRBJ1-5 | . | 15 | TRBV23-1 | CASSRDRTAHQPQHF | TGCGCCAGCAGTCGGGACAGGACTGCCCATCAGCCCCAGCATTTT
TRBD1 | TRBJ2-2 | . | 16 | TRBV6-6 | CASSYSTGRPTGELFF | TGTGCCAGCAGTTATTCGACAGGGCGCCCCACCGGGGAGCTGTTTTTT
TRBD2 | TRBJ2-3 | . | 17 | TRBV15 | CATSREAGGLIADTQYF | TGTGCCACCAGCAGAGAGGCGGGGGGGCTTATTGCGGATACGCAGTATTTT
. | TRBJ2-7 | . | 12 | TRBV6-5 | CASSPGIYEQYF | TGTGCCAGCAGCCCCGGGATATACGAGCAGTACTTC
TRBD1 | TRBJ1-6 | . | 15 | TRBV30 | CAWSQGAVENSPLHF | TGTGCCTGGAGTCAGGGGGCGGTGGAGAATTCACCCCTCCACTTT
. | TRBJ1-2 | . | 12 | TRBV28 | CASTQGPWGYTF | TGTGCCAGCACGCAGGGTCCGTGGGGCTACACCTTC
. | TRBJ2-4 | . | 20 | TRBV4-1 | CASSQDGFFEGPRAKNIQYF | TGCGCCAGCAGCCAAGATGGTTTTTTCGAGGGACCCCGAGCCAAAAACATTCAGTACTTC
TRBD1 | TRBJ1-2 | . | 15 | TRBV7-9 | CASSVSGQGTHGYTF | TGTGCCAGCAGCGTATCGGGACAGGGAACGCATGGCTACACCTTC
TRBD2 | TRBJ2-7 | . | 14 | TRBV5-4 | CASSSKTSRAEQYF | TGTGCCAGCAGCTCTAAGACTAGCCGTGCTGAGCAGTACTTC
. | TRBJ1-4 | . | 15 | TRBV6-1 | CASSDRSTTNEKLFF | TGTGCCAGCAGTGACAGGAGTACAACTAATGAAAAACTGTTTTTT
. | TRBJ2-7 | . | 15 | TRBV4-1 | CASSPDLSGTYEQYF | TGCGCCAGCAGCCCAGATCTGTCAGGGACCTACGAGCAGTACTTC
. | TRBJ1-5 | . | 15 | TRBV5-8 | CASSRRVRTAQPQHF | TGTGCCAGCAGCCGCAGGGTACGGACAGCTCAGCCCCAGCATTTT
. | TRBJ1-2 | . | 11 | TRBV5-6 | CASSLGSGYTF | TGTGCCAGCAGCTTGGGGTCGGGCTACACCTTC
. | TRBJ2-5 | . | 13 | TRBV5-1 | CASSLGPQETQYF | TGCGCCAGCAGCTTGGGGCCACAAGAGACCCAGTACTTC
. | TRBJ2-6 | . | 18 | TRBV5-1 | CASSLIPSTGSGANVLTF | TGCGCCAGCAGCTTGATCCCGAGTACTGGGTCTGGGGCCAACGTCCTGACTTTC
TRBD1 | TRBJ1-2 | . | 15 | TRBV5-1 | CASRGTGRKNYGYTF | TGCGCCAGCAGAGGGACAGGGAGGAAAAACTATGGCTACACCTTC
. | TRBJ1-1 | . | 15 | TRBV5-1 | CASSEITRGSTEAFF | TGCGCCAGCTCAGAAATAACGCGGGGGTCCACTGAAGCTTTCTTT
. | TRBJ1-2 | . | 12 | TRBV19 | CASSTGLHGYTF | TGTGCCAGTAGTACAGGGTTGCATGGCTACACCTTC
TRBD2 | TRBJ2-5 | . | 15 | TRBV24-1 | CATSQASGDQETQYF | TGTGCCACCTCTCAGGCTAGCGGGGACCAAGAGACCCAGTACTTC
. | TRBJ1-4 | . | 13 | TRBV12-3/TRBV12-4 | CASSSMWGEKLFF | TGTGCCAGCAGTTCTATGTGGGGTGAAAAACTGTTTTTT
. | TRBJ2-5 | . | 17 | TRBV11-3 | CASSATRDGGRGETQYF | TGTGCCAGCAGCGCCACCCGGGACGGGGGGCGGGGAGAGACCCAGTACTTC
. | TRBJ1-5 | few | 16 | TRBV28 | CASSLIGRYSNQPQHF | TGTGCCAGCAGTTTAATCGGCAGATATAGCAATCAGCCCCAGCATTTT
. | TRBJ2-3 | few | 15 | TRBV7-3 | CASSLGFRATDTQYF | TGTGCCAGCAGCTTAGGGTTTAGAGCCACAGATACGCAGTATTTT
TRBD1 | TRBJ1-4 | once | 14 | TRBV5-1 | CASSSGQPNEKLFF | TGCGCCAGCAGCTCGGGACAGCCTAATGAAAAACTGTTTTTT
. | TRBJ1-1 | . | 13 | TRBV11-1 | CAVEGDLNTEAFF | TGTGCCGTAGAGGGGGACTTGAACACTGAAGCTTTCTTT
. | TRBJ2-3 | . | 13 | TRBV9 | CASSEDHTDTQYF | TGTGCCAGCAGCGAGGACCACACAGATACGCAGTATTTT
TRBD1 | TRBJ1-5 | . | 16 | TRBV19 | CASSGWAQGGIQPQHF | TGTGCCAGTAGTGGATGGGCCCAGGGGGGTATTCAGCCCCAGCATTTT
. | TRBJ1-2 | few | 15 | TRBV28 | CASSLTGVRNYGYTF | TGTGCCAGCAGTTTAACGGGGGTTAGAAACTATGGCTACACCTTC
TRBD2 | TRBJ2-5 | . | 16 | TRBV4-2 | CASSQDPAGGTETQYF | TGTGCCAGCAGCCAAGATCCAGCGGGGGGAACAGAGACCCAGTACTTC
TRBD1 | TRBJ2-1 | . | 15 | TRBV7-9 | CASSSGGQGRNEQFF | TGTGCCAGCAGCTCCGGGGGACAGGGAAGGAATGAGCAGTTCTTC
. | TRBJ1-5 | . | 15 | TRBV6-1 | CASSEPRGSRQPQHF | TGTGCCAGCAGTGAACCGAGGGGATCGCGGCAGCCCCAGCATTTT